The rows below give T cell receptor beta chains drawn from one sample of a study of T cells in localized non-small cell lung cancer. Clones were sequenced by immunoSEQ multiplex PCR, and TCRdb holds only the in-frame ones, with some missing. Among roughly 24,000 clones listed, approximately 90% were seen once. The sample was peripheral blood, taken before any cancer treatment. The receptors were gathered from a female donor aged 60 or older with stage II squamous cell lung carcinoma. The CDR3 runs from the conserved cysteine through the conserved F or W. Each record gives: V gene, D gene, clone size, J gene, CDR3 protein, CDR3 DNA. The D gene is left open where the match is weak. Size values are once, few and many counts, or a class for expanded clones, and some rows have none.

v_call: TRBV7-2; d_call: -; clone_size: once; j_call: TRBJ1-6; cdr3_aa: CASSPVTQGGTLHF; cdr3_nt: TGTGCCAGCAGCCCCGTTACGCAGGGAGGCACCCTCCACTTT
v_call: TRBV4-2; d_call: -; clone_size: -; j_call: TRBJ1-5; cdr3_aa: CASSQEPDPLRVNQPQHF; cdr3_nt: TGTGCCAGCAGCCAAGAGCCGGACCCTCTGAGGGTAAATCAGCCCCAGCATTTT
v_call: TRBV9; d_call: TRBD1; clone_size: once; j_call: TRBJ2-6; cdr3_aa: CASSVVKDRVSPSGANVLTF; cdr3_nt: TGTGCCAGCAGCGTAGTTAAGGACAGGGTAAGCCCCTCTGGGGCCAACGTCCTGACTTTC
v_call: TRBV7-9; d_call: -; clone_size: once; j_call: TRBJ1-6; cdr3_aa: CASSFPYGGAGGYNSPLHF; cdr3_nt: TGTGCCAGCAGCTTCCCCTACGGGGGGGCCGGAGGTTATAATTCACCCCTCCACTTT
v_call: TRBV7-2; d_call: -; clone_size: once; j_call: TRBJ2-1; cdr3_aa: CASSLPSNEQFF; cdr3_nt: TGTGCCAGCAGCCTCCCTAGCAATGAGCAGTTCTTC
v_call: TRBV5-4; d_call: -; clone_size: -; j_call: TRBJ1-2; cdr3_aa: CASSLGGPYGYTF; cdr3_nt: TGTGCCAGCAGCTTGGGGGGACCCTATGGCTACACCTTC
v_call: TRBV5-1; d_call: TRBD1; clone_size: -; j_call: TRBJ2-7; cdr3_aa: CASHRDRGPEQYF; cdr3_nt: TGCGCCAGCCACCGGGACAGGGGGCCCGAGCAGTACTTC
v_call: TRBV21-1; d_call: -; clone_size: -; j_call: TRBJ1-5; cdr3_aa: CASSIGTGNQPQHF; cdr3_nt: TGTGCCAGCAGCATCGGGACGGGCAATCAGCCCCAGCATTTT
v_call: TRBV5-8; d_call: TRBD1; clone_size: -; j_call: TRBJ1-1; cdr3_aa: CASSATGGGTEAFF; cdr3_nt: TGTGCCAGCAGCGCAACAGGGGGTGGCACTGAAGCTTTCTTT
v_call: TRBV7-9; d_call: -; clone_size: -; j_call: TRBJ1-6; cdr3_aa: CASSLVAGAGPLHF; cdr3_nt: TGTGCCAGCAGCTTAGTAGCAGGGGCAGGGCCCCTCCACTTT
v_call: TRBV29-1; d_call: -; clone_size: -; j_call: TRBJ2-3; cdr3_aa: CSVPRADTQYF; cdr3_nt: TGCAGCGTCCCCAGGGCAGATACGCAGTATTTT
v_call: TRBV27; d_call: TRBD1; clone_size: -; j_call: TRBJ2-2; cdr3_aa: CASSPFDRGSGELFF; cdr3_nt: TGTGCCAGCAGTCCCTTCGACAGGGGAAGCGGGGAGCTGTTTTTT
v_call: TRBV5-4; d_call: -; clone_size: -; j_call: TRBJ2-5; cdr3_aa: CASSPGGTEETQYF; cdr3_nt: TGTGCCAGCAGCCCGGGGGGGACAGAAGAGACCCAGTACTTC
v_call: TRBV6-1; d_call: TRBD1; clone_size: -; j_call: TRBJ2-2; cdr3_aa: CASSELGDRDTGELFF; cdr3_nt: TGTGCCAGCAGTGAGTTGGGGGACAGAGACACCGGGGAGCTGTTTTTT
v_call: TRBV5-1; d_call: TRBD1; clone_size: few; j_call: TRBJ2-1; cdr3_aa: CASSHPDRENEQFF; cdr3_nt: TGCGCCAGCAGCCATCCGGACAGGGAAAATGAGCAGTTCTTC
v_call: TRBV10-2; d_call: -; clone_size: -; j_call: TRBJ2-1; cdr3_aa: CASAAGTPSYNEQFF; cdr3_nt: TGCGCCAGCGCGGCCGGGACACCCTCCTACAATGAGCAGTTCTTC
v_call: TRBV19; d_call: -; clone_size: -; j_call: TRBJ2-7; cdr3_aa: CASSIILGNYEQYF; cdr3_nt: TGTGCCAGTAGTATTATTTTAGGGAACTACGAGCAGTACTTC
v_call: TRBV6-5; d_call: -; clone_size: once; j_call: TRBJ2-7; cdr3_aa: CASSYSTAASSYEQYF; cdr3_nt: TGTGCCAGCAGTTACTCGACAGCCGCCAGCTCCTACGAGCAGTACTTC
v_call: TRBV7-2; d_call: TRBD2; clone_size: -; j_call: TRBJ2-3; cdr3_aa: CASSDSGRPNTDTQYF; cdr3_nt: TGTGCCAGCAGCGACAGCGGGAGGCCCAACACAGATACGCAGTATTTT
v_call: TRBV2; d_call: -; clone_size: -; j_call: TRBJ1-1; cdr3_aa: CASSETLYTEAFF; cdr3_nt: TGTGCCAGCAGTGAGACCCTTTACACTGAAGCTTTCTTT
v_call: TRBV27; d_call: TRBD1; clone_size: -; j_call: TRBJ2-5; cdr3_aa: CASSQGQGFLQETQYF; cdr3_nt: TGTGCCAGCAGTCAGGGACAGGGTTTTCTCCAAGAGACCCAGTACTTC
v_call: TRBV7-2; d_call: -; clone_size: -; j_call: TRBJ1-2; cdr3_aa: CASSGGWGYTF; cdr3_nt: TGTGCCAGCAGCGGGGGGTGGGGCTACACCTTC
v_call: TRBV30; d_call: TRBD1; clone_size: -; j_call: TRBJ1-6; cdr3_aa: CACAGTGVGTPLHF; cdr3_nt: TGTGCCTGCGCCGGGACAGGGGTAGGGACACCCCTCCACTTT
v_call: TRBV19; d_call: -; clone_size: few; j_call: TRBJ1-1; cdr3_aa: CASSIGQVNTEAFF; cdr3_nt: TGTGCCAGTAGTATAGGGCAGGTGAACACTGAAGCTTTCTTT
v_call: TRBV5-1; d_call: -; clone_size: -; j_call: TRBJ2-3; cdr3_aa: CASSPHDLDTQYF; cdr3_nt: TGCGCCAGCAGCCCACACGACTTAGATACGCAGTATTTT
v_call: TRBV28; d_call: -; clone_size: -; j_call: TRBJ1-1; cdr3_aa: CATQSRGNTEAFF; cdr3_nt: TGTGCCACCCAATCCAGGGGAAACACTGAAGCTTTCTTT
v_call: TRBV5-6; d_call: -; clone_size: once; j_call: TRBJ1-4; cdr3_aa: CASSLAGATNEKLFF; cdr3_nt: TGTGCCAGCAGCTTGGCGGGGGCAACTAATGAAAAACTGTTTTTT
v_call: TRBV5-4; d_call: TRBD1; clone_size: once; j_call: TRBJ2-4; cdr3_aa: CASSQPPGQGKNIQYF; cdr3_nt: TGTGCCAGCAGTCAGCCCCCGGGACAGGGGAAAAACATTCAGTACTTC
v_call: TRBV28; d_call: -; clone_size: -; j_call: TRBJ1-2; cdr3_aa: CASLRRANYGYTF; cdr3_nt: TGTGCCAGCTTAAGGAGAGCTAACTATGGCTACACCTTC
v_call: TRBV18; d_call: -; clone_size: few; j_call: TRBJ1-5; cdr3_aa: CASSRGGDQPQHF; cdr3_nt: TGTGCCAGCTCACGAGGCGGGGATCAGCCCCAGCATTTT
v_call: TRBV9; d_call: -; clone_size: -; j_call: TRBJ2-3; cdr3_aa: CASSVGRSTSTDTQYF; cdr3_nt: TGTGCCAGCAGCGTAGGCCGGTCTACTAGCACAGATACGCAGTATTTT
v_call: TRBV7-8; d_call: TRBD1; clone_size: -; j_call: TRBJ1-2; cdr3_aa: CASTPLMTGQNYGYTF; cdr3_nt: TGTGCCAGCACCCCCCTCATGACAGGGCAAAACTATGGCTACACCTTC
v_call: TRBV21-1; d_call: -; clone_size: -; j_call: TRBJ2-7; cdr3_aa: CASSKGGVPYEQYF; cdr3_nt: TGTGCCAGCAGCAAAGGGGGGGTCCCCTACGAGCAGTACTTC
v_call: TRBV7-9; d_call: TRBD1; clone_size: -; j_call: TRBJ2-2; cdr3_aa: CASSQNWDRTHGELFF; cdr3_nt: TGTGCCAGCAGTCAAAATTGGGACAGGACTCACGGGGAGCTGTTTTTT
v_call: TRBV27; d_call: -; clone_size: once; j_call: TRBJ2-3; cdr3_aa: CASSPPWGVKTDTQYF; cdr3_nt: TGTGCCAGCAGCCCCCCTTGGGGGGTAAAAACAGATACGCAGTATTTT
v_call: TRBV7-8; d_call: TRBD2; clone_size: -; j_call: TRBJ2-3; cdr3_aa: CASSLVLAGLDTQYF; cdr3_nt: TGTGCCAGCAGCTTAGTACTAGCGGGCTTGGATACGCAGTATTTT
v_call: TRBV7-6; d_call: -; clone_size: -; j_call: TRBJ1-1; cdr3_aa: CASSLSTGAGNTEAFF; cdr3_nt: TGTGCCAGCAGCTTAAGTACGGGGGCGGGGAACACTGAAGCTTTCTTT
v_call: TRBV20-1; d_call: TRBD1; clone_size: -; j_call: TRBJ1-2; cdr3_aa: CSGETGYGYTF; cdr3_nt: TGCAGTGGAGAGACAGGGTATGGCTACACCTTC
v_call: TRBV5-1; d_call: -; clone_size: -; j_call: TRBJ2-3; cdr3_aa: CASSFVGATDTQYF; cdr3_nt: TGCGCCAGCAGCTTCGTTGGGGCCACAGATACGCAGTATTTT
v_call: TRBV5-1; d_call: -; clone_size: -; j_call: TRBJ2-6; cdr3_aa: CASSSLDRPNSGANVLTF; cdr3_nt: TGCGCCAGCAGCTCACTCGACAGGCCCAACTCTGGGGCCAACGTCCTGACTTTC
v_call: TRBV28; d_call: -; clone_size: -; j_call: TRBJ2-7; cdr3_aa: CASSLQQGSEQYF; cdr3_nt: TGTGCCAGCAGTTTACAACAGGGTTCCGAGCAGTACTTC
v_call: TRBV7-2; d_call: -; clone_size: -; j_call: TRBJ2-3; cdr3_aa: CASGSFADTQYF; cdr3_nt: TGTGCCAGCGGGAGTTTCGCAGATACGCAGTATTTT
v_call: TRBV2; d_call: -; clone_size: -; j_call: TRBJ1-2; cdr3_aa: CASIPESRGVYGYTF; cdr3_nt: TGTGCCAGCATCCCCGAATCGAGGGGGGTCTATGGCTACACCTTC
v_call: TRBV4-3; d_call: -; clone_size: -; j_call: TRBJ2-7; cdr3_aa: CASSQDRGAYEQYF; cdr3_nt: TGCGCCAGCAGCCAAGACAGGGGGGCCTACGAGCAGTACTTC
v_call: TRBV29-1; d_call: -; clone_size: -; j_call: TRBJ1-2; cdr3_aa: CSVARDRGGYTF; cdr3_nt: TGCAGCGTGGCTCGGGACCGAGGGGGTTACACCTTC